Listed below are T cell receptor beta chains from one sample, sequenced in a study of shared clonotypes between healthy human individuals. The table came from immunoSEQ multiplex PCR; TCRdb's copy has only in-frame clones and leaves some out. This table holds some 2,100,000 clones, approximately 94% found once. The specimen was naive CD4+ T cells sorted from blood. The receptors derive from a man aged 18 to 29 in good health. The CDR3 runs from the conserved cysteine through the conserved F or W. Each record gives: clone size, V gene, D gene, J gene, CDR3 DNA, CDR3 protein. The D gene is left open where the match is weak. Clone size is given for some rows only: seen once, a few or many times, or a class if the clone is expanded.

few	TRBV6-5	-	TRBJ1-1	TGTGCCAGCAGTTGGAGACAGCGCACTGAAGCTTTCTTT	CASSWRQRTEAFF
-	TRBV28	-	TRBJ1-2	TGTGCCAGTACTGTCTCGGGAACTAAGAACTACACCTTC	CASTVSGTKNYTF
-	TRBV7-2	TRBD2	TRBJ2-1	TGTGCCAGCAGCGGACGAGGGACTAGCGCCTCTGGGGGGATGAGGGAGCAGTTCTTC	CASSGRGTSASGGMREQFF
-	TRBV4-3	-	TRBJ2-5	TGCGCCAGCAGCCCCTCAGGGGAATCTTGGCAAGAGACCCAGTACTTC	CASSPSGESWQETQYF
-	TRBV7-2	-	TRBJ2-3	TGTGCCAGCAGCCCGCAGAGAGGGGATACGCAGTATTTT	CASSPQRGDTQYF
-	TRBV2	TRBD2	TRBJ2-7	TGTGCCAGCACTAGCGGAGCCTACGAGCAGTACTTC	CASTSGAYEQYF
-	TRBV4-1	TRBD2	TRBJ2-3	TGCGCCAGCAGCCGATCCGGGACTAGCGGGGGGGCGGGCACAGATACGCAGTATTTT	CASSRSGTSGGAGTDTQYF
-	TRBV9	TRBD1	TRBJ1-3	TGTGCCAGCAGCGTAGGGACAGGGAGCGGGGACACCATATATTTT	CASSVGTGSGDTIYF
-	TRBV11-1	TRBD2	TRBJ2-2	TGTGCCAGCAGCCCAGGACTAGCGAGGGCCGGGGAGCTGTTTTTT	CASSPGLARAGELFF
-	TRBV5-1	-	TRBJ2-2	TGCGCCAGCAGCTTAGGACAATTCACCGGGGAGCTGTTTTTT	CASSLGQFTGELFF
-	TRBV10-3	TRBD2	TRBJ2-1	TGTGCCATCAGCCTGGTCAGCGGGAAAGGTGATGAGCAGTTCTTC	CAISLVSGKGDEQFF
-	TRBV6-1	-	TRBJ1-3	TGTGCCAGCAGTGAAGATAGGTTGGCGAGCTCTGGAAACACCATATATTTT	CASSEDRLASSGNTIYF
once	TRBV7-2	TRBD1	TRBJ1-2	TGTGCCAGCAGCTTGTTGGCCATGACAGGGACCTATGGCTACACCTTC	CASSLLAMTGTYGYTF
-	TRBV19	TRBD1	TRBJ1-3	TGTGCCAGTAGGTCACAGGGGATCTCTGGAAACACCATATATTTT	CASRSQGISGNTIYF
-	TRBV6-1	-	TRBJ1-2	TGTGCCAGCACCGGGGTTAACTATGGCTACACCTTC	CASTGVNYGYTF
-	TRBV6-1	-	TRBJ2-7	TGTGCCAGCAGTAGAGGGGGGCTCTCCTACGAGCAGTACTTC	CASSRGGLSYEQYF
-	TRBV10-3	TRBD2	TRBJ2-7	TGTGCCATCAATGCGGGAGGGACCTACGAGCAGTACTTC	CAINAGGTYEQYF
-	TRBV28	TRBD1	TRBJ1-1	TGTGCCAGCAGTCGTCAAGACAGGGGGCTAGTGAACACTGAAGCTTTCTTT	CASSRQDRGLVNTEAFF
-	TRBV7-9	-	TRBJ2-7	TGTGCCAGCAGCTTAGGTGCCCACGAGCAGTACTTC	CASSLGAHEQYF
-	TRBV25-1	-	TRBJ1-1	TGTGCCAGCAGTGAACGAGTTACAGGGAGCGGAGCTTTCTTT	CASSERVTGSGAFF
-	TRBV5-6	TRBD1	TRBJ2-3	TGTGCCAGCAGCCCACAGGGGGGCTCAGATACGCAGTATTTT	CASSPQGGSDTQYF
-	TRBV25-1	-	TRBJ1-3	TGTGCCAGCAGTGCCGACGACAAACCCTTCTCTGGAAACACCATATATTTT	CASSADDKPFSGNTIYF
-	TRBV6-5	TRBD1	TRBJ1-5	TGTGCCAGCAGCCGAGGACAGGGTGGACAGCCCCAGCATTTT	CASSRGQGGQPQHF
-	TRBV10-1	-	TRBJ2-3	TGCGCCAGCAGGGGGACCGGTAGTTTT	CASRGTGSF
-	TRBV5-1	-	TRBJ2-1	TGCGCCAGCAGCCCACAAGGGTCTAAGCCCTACAATGAGCAGTTCTTC	CASSPQGSKPYNEQFF
-	TRBV19	TRBD1	TRBJ2-2	TGTGCCAGTAGTATTCGGACAGGGAACACCGGGGAGCTGTTTTTT	CASSIRTGNTGELFF
-	TRBV7-2	-	TRBJ2-5	TGTGCCAGCAGCCGAAAGTGGGGTAAAGAGACCCAGTACTTC	CASSRKWGKETQYF
-	TRBV19	TRBD1	TRBJ1-2	TGTGCCAGTAGTAGTACCGGGACAGGCTATGGCTACACCTTC	CASSSTGTGYGYTF
-	TRBV5-6	TRBD1	TRBJ1-6	TGTGCCAGCAGCCTCCCGGGGGGACAGCTCAATTCACCCCTCCACTTT	CASSLPGGQLNSPLHF
-	TRBV10-3	TRBD1	TRBJ2-3	TGTGCCATCAGTGAGGGACAGGTCGGGGATACGCAGTATTTT	CAISEGQVGDTQYF
-	TRBV25-1	TRBD1	TRBJ2-7	TGTGCCAGCAGTGATCCCGGGACAGGGACCTACGAGCAGTACTTC	CASSDPGTGTYEQYF
-	TRBV4-1	-	TRBJ2-7	TGCGCCAGCAGCCAAGCCCCGACTAGAAACCCCCCAGGGGAGCAGTACTTC	CASSQAPTRNPPGEQYF
once	TRBV29-1	TRBD2	TRBJ2-1	TGCAGCGTTGGTTTAGCGGGGGTACTTTACAATGAGCAGTTCTTC	CSVGLAGVLYNEQFF
-	TRBV10-3	TRBD1	TRBJ2-2	TGTGCCATCAGTTCGGACAGGGGAGTGTTGGGCACCGGGGAGCTGTTTTTT	CAISSDRGVLGTGELFF
once	TRBV10-1	TRBD2	TRBJ2-3	TGCGCCAGCAGTGAGGCTAGCGGGAACCCAGATACGCAGTATTTT	CASSEASGNPDTQYF
-	TRBV7-2	TRBD2	TRBJ2-3	TGTGCCAGCAGGCCTAGCGGGACCTACACAGATACGCAGTATTTT	CASRPSGTYTDTQYF